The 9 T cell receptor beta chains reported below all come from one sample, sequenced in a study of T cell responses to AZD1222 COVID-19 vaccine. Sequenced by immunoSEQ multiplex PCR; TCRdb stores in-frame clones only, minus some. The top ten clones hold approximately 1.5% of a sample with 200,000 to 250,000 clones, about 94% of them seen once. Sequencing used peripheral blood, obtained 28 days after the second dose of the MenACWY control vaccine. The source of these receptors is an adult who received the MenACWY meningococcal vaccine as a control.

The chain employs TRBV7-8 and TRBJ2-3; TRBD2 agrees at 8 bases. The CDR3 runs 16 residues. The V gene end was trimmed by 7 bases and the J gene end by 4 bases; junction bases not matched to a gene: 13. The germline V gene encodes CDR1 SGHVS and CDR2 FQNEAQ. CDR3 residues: CASNLLTGGEADTQYF. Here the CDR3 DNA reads TGTGCCAGCAACCTTCTCACGGGGGGGGAGGCAGATACGCAGTATTTT.

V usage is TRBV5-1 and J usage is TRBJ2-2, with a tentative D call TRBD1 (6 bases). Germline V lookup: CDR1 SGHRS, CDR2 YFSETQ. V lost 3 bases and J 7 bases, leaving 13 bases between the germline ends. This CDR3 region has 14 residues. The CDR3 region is CASSYKGVGGELFF. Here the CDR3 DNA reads TGCGCCAGCAGCTATAAGGGGGTCGGCGGGGAGCTGTTTTTT.

CDR3 residues: CASSSPLQETQYF. CDR3 sequence (DNA): TGTGCCAGCAGTTCCCCCCTACAAGAGACCCAGTACTTC. The chain recombines TRBV27 with TRBJ2-5, with D hard to call. There are 13 residues in the CDR3. The V end lost 4 bases, the J end lost 2 bases, and 8 bases lay between the germline ends. Germline V gene data show CDR1 as MNHEY and CDR2 as SMNVEV (reference sequence).

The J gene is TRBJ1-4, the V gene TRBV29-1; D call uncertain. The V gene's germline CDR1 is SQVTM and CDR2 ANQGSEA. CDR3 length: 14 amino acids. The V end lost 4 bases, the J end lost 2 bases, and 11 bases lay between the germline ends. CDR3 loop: CSVAEYRTNEKLFF. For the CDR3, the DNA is TGCAGCGTTGCTGAATACCGGACTAATGAAAAACTGTTTTTT.

The CDR3 sequence is CASSTTSGRNNEQFF. The CDR3 coding sequence is TGTGCCAGTAGTACAACTAGCGGGAGAAACAATGAGCAGTTCTTC. The V gene is TRBV19, the J gene TRBJ2-1; 11 nucleotides align to TRBD2. V shed 4 bases, J shed 5 bases, and the junction held 4 bases outside the gene matches. Per the germline V gene, CDR1 is LNHDA and CDR2 is SQIVND (reference sequence). The CDR3 is made up of 15 amino acids.

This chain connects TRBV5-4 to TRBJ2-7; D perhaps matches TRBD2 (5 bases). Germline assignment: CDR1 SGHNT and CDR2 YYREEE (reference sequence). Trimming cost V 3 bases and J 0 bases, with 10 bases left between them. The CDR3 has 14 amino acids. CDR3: CASSSDLSSYEQYF. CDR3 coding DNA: TGTGCCAGCAGCTCGGACTTAAGCTCCTACGAGCAGTACTTC.

Here the CDR3 reads CASSLEDRVGGGAFF. Here the CDR3 DNA reads TGTGCCAGCAGCTTAGAAGACAGGGTAGGCGGCGGAGCTTTCTTT. The chain links TRBV7-2 to TRBJ1-1, with 7 positions matching TRBD1. With V trimmed by 1 base and J by 10 bases, 12 bases remained unmatched. The CDR3 length is 15 residues. Germline V gives CDR1 SGHTA, CDR2 FQGNSA.

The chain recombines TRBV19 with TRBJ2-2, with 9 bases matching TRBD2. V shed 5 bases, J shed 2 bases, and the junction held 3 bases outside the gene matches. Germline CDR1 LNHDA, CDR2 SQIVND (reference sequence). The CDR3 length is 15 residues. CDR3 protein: CASSLLAGNTGELFF. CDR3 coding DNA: TGTGCCAGTAGTCTGCTAGCGGGAAACACCGGGGAGCTGTTTTTT.

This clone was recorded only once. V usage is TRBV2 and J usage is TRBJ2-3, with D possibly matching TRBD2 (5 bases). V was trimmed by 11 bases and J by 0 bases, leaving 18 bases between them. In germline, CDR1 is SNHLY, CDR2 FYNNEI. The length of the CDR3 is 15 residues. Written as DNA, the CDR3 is TGTGCCTGCTTGGTGGGAGACCTAAGCACAGATACGCAGTATTTT. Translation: CACLVGDLSTDTQYF.